This T cell receptor (beta chain) was sequenced during a study of monozygotic twins with inflammatory bowel disease. Germline values: CDR1 SNHLY, CDR2 FYNNEI. CDR3 length equals 11 residues. Following a re-call of the 5' RACE reads, TCRdb has one entry per CDR3 protein and lacks DNA. There are 200,000 to 250,000 distinct CDR3 sequences in the sample, with approximately 1.5% held by the top ten. This TCR was recovered from a human donor with ulcerative colitis or Crohn's disease, or a healthy co-twin of an affected twin (not recorded which). Sequenced sample: blood. The chain has TRBV2 and TRBJ1-1; TCRdb's assignment of TRBD1 cannot be checked, as there is no DNA. The CDR3 protein is CASVPNTEAFF.